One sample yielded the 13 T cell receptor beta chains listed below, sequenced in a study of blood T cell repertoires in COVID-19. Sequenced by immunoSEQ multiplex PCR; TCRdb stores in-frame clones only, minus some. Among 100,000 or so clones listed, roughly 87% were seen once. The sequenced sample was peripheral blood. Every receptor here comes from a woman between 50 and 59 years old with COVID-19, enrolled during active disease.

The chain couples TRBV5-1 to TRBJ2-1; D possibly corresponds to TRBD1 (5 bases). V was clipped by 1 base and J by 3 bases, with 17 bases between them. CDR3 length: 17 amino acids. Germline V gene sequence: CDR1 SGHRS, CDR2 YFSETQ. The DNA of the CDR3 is TGCGCCAGCAGCTTGTTACAGCAGGGCTCCTACTACAATGAGCAGTTCTTC. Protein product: CASSLLQQGSYYNEQFF.

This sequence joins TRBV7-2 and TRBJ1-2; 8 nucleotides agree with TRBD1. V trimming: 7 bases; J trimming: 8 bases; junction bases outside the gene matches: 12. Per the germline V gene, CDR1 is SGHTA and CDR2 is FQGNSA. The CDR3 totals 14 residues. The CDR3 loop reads CASTLSTGVRGYTF. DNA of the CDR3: TGTGCCAGCACCCTCTCGACAGGGGTTCGAGGCTACACCTTC.

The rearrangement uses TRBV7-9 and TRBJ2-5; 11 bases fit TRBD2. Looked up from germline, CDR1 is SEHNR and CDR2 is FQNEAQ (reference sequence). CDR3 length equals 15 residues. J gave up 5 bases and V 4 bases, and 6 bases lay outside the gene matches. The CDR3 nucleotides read TGTGCCAGCAGCTCGTTACTAGCGGGGGATGAGACCCAGTACTTC. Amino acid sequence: CASSSLLAGDETQYF.

The CDR3 nucleotides read TGTGCCATCAAGGGGGCTTTGAGCTCCTACGAGCAGTACTTC. It codes for CAIKGALSSYEQYF. The V call is TRBV10-3, the J call TRBJ2-7; 7 nucleotides match TRBD1. Unmatched junction bases numbered 6, after V lost 7 bases and J lost 0 bases. The CDR3 loop spans 14 amino acids. Germline lookup yields CDR1 ENHRY and CDR2 SYGVKD.

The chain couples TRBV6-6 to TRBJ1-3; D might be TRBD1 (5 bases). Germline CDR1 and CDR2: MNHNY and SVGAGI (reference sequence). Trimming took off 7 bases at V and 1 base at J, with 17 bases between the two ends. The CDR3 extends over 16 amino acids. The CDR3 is CASNPVGGGSGNTIYF. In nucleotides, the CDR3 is TGTGCCAGCAATCCGGTGGGGGGGGGATCTGGAAACACCATATATTTT.

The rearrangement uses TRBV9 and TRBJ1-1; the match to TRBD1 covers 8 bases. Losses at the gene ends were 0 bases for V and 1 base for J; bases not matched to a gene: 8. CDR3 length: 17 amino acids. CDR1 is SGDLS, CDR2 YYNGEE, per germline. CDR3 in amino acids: CASSVGPLGQGNTEAFF. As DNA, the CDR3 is TGTGCCAGCAGCGTAGGACCTCTTGGACAGGGGAACACTGAAGCTTTCTTT. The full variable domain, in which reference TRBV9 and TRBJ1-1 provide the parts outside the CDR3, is DSGVTQTPKHLITATGQRVTLRCSPRSGDLSVYWYQQSLDQGLQFLIQYYNGEERAKGNILERFSAQQFPDLHSELNLSSLELGDSALYFCASSVGPLGQGNTEAFFGQGTRLTVV.

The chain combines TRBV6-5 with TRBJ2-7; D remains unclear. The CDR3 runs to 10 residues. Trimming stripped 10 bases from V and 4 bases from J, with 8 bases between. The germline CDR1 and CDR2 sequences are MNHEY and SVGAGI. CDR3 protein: CATGEYEQYF. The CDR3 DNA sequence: TGTGCCACCGGAGAATACGAGCAGTACTTC.

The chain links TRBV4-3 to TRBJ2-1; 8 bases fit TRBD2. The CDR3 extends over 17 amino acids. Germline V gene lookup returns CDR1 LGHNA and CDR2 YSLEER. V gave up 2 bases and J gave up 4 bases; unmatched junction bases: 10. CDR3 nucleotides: TGCGCCAGCAGCCAATATTTGGGCGGGGGGCCTTACAATGAGCAGTTCTTC. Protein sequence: CASSQYLGGGPYNEQFF.

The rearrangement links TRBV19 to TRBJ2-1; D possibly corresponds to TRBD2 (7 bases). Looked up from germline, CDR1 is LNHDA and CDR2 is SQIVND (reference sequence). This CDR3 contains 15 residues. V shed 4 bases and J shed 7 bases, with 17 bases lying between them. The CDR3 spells CASSSIEGGLNEQFF. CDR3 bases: TGTGCCAGTAGTAGTATCGAGGGGGGGCTGAATGAGCAGTTCTTC.

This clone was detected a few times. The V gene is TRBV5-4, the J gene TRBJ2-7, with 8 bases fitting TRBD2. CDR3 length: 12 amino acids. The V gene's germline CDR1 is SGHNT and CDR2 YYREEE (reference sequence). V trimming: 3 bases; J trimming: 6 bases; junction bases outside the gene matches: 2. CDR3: CASSSGGGEQYF. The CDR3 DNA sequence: TGTGCCAGCAGCTCGGGAGGGGGCGAGCAGTACTTC.

The DNA for the CDR3 is TGCGCCAGCGGCACCGGGACAGACTATGGCTACACCTTC. It specifies CASGTGTDYGYTF. The chain has TRBV5-1 and TRBJ1-2, with 7 bases identical to TRBD1. CDR3 length: 13 amino acids. The V and J ends lost 7 bases and 3 bases, in that order; junction bases with no gene match: 6. Germline assignment: CDR1 SGHRS and CDR2 YFSETQ.

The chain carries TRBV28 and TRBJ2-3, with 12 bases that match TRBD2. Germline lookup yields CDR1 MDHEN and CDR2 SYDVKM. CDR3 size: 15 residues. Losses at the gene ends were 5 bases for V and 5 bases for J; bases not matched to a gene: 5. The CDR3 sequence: CASSPSGGALDTQYF. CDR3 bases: TGTGCCAGCAGTCCTAGCGGGGGGGCCTTAGATACGCAGTATTTT.

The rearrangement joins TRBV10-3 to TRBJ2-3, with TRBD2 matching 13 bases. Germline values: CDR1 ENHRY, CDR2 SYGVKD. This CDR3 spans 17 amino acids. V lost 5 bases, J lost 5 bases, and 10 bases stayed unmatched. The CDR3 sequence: CAISRGLAGVSIDTQYF. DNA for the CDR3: TGTGCCATCAGTAGAGGACTAGCGGGGGTATCCATAGATACGCAGTATTTT.